The present TCR beta chain was sequenced within a study of blood T cells in healthy people across ages. Whole-study results and caveats: Long-lived donors exceeded aged donors in naive CD4+ cells and diversity. Roughly linearly, TCR beta diversity per million T cells fell as age increased. Bulk PBMC profiling left naive and antigen-experienced comparisons inconclusive.

This clonotype was picked up one time. Its matching antigen is unknown. A read error may produce the germline difference seen at one junction end. This CDR3 contains 13 residues. The germline gives CDR1 SGHDN, CDR2 FVKESK. A sample-barcoded 5' primer and a J-beta primer mix were used in a second PCR of roughly 7 to 12 cycles. From each sample, at least 2.5 million paired-end reads containing CDR3 were obtained. Each CDR3 protein gets one entry after TCRdb re-called the 5' RACE reads with MiXCR. The table includes around 690,000 distinct CDR3 sequences, around 54% detected once. V gene TRBV14 combines with J gene TRBJ1-6; D is ambiguous. This sequence was found in a man in his sixties in good health. The sequencing sample was made of blood. The CDR3: CASSQRGRSPLHF. The DNA of the CDR3 is TGTGCCAGTAGCCAGAGAGGACGGTCACCCCTCCACTTT.